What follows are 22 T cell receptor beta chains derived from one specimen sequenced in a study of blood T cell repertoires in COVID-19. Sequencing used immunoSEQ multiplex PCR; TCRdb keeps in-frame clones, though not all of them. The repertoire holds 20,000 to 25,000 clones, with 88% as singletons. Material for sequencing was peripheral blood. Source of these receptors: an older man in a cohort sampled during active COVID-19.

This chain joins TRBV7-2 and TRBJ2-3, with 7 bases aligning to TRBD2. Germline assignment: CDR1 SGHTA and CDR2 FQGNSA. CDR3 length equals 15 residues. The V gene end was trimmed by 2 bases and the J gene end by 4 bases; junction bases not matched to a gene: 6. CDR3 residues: CASSLRRERSDTQYF. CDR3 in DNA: TGTGCCAGCAGCTTAAGGCGGGAGAGGTCAGATACGCAGTATTTT.

Written as DNA, the CDR3 is TGTGCCTGGAGTGTACCCCCCAACTTGCCGAGCTCCTATAATTCACCCCTCCACTTT. Encoded protein: CAWSVPPNLPSSYNSPLHF. The V call is TRBV30, the J call TRBJ1-6; the D is unclear. The CDR3 loop spans 19 amino acids. Germline values: CDR1 GTSNPN, CDR2 SVGIG (reference sequence). V lost 0 bases, J lost 0 bases, and 18 bases lay in between.

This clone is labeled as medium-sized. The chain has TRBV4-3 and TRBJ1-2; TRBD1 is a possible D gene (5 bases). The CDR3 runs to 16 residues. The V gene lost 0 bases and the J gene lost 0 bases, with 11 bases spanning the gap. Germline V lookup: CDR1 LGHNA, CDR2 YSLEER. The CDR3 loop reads CASSQEGGFTNYGYTF. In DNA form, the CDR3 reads TGCGCCAGCAGCCAAGAGGGGGGGTTTACTAACTATGGCTACACCTTC.

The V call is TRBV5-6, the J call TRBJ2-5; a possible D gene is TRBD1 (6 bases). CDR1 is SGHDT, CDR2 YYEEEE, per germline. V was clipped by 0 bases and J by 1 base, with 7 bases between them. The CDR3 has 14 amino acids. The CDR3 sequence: CASSLGTVQETQYF. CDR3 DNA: TGTGCCAGCAGCTTGGGGACAGTCCAAGAGACCCAGTACTTC.

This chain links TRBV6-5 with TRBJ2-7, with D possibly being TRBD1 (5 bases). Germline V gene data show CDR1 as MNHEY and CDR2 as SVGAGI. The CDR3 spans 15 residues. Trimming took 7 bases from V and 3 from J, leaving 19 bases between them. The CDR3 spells CASTLPARANYEQYF. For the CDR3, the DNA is TGTGCCAGCACTTTACCAGCCAGGGCGAACTACGAGCAGTACTTC.

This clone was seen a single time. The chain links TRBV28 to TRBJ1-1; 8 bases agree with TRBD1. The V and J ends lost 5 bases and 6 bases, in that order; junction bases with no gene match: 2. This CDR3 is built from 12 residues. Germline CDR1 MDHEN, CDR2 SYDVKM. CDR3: CASSRGQAEAFF. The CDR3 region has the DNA TGTGCCAGCAGTCGGGGACAGGCTGAAGCTTTCTTT.

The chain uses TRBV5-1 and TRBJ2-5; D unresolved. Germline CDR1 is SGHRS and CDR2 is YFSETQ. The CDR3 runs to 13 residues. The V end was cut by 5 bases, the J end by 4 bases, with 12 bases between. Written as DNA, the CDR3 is TGCGCCAGCAGTTCAGGCTACCTAGAGACCCAGTACTTC. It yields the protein CASSSGYLETQYF.

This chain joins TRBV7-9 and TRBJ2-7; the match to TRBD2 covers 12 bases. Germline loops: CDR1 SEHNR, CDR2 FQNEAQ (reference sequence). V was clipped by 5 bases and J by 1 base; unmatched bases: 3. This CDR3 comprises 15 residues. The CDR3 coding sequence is TGTGCCAGCAGCCCTAGCGGGAGGGATTCCTACGAGCAGTACTTC. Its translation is CASSPSGRDSYEQYF.

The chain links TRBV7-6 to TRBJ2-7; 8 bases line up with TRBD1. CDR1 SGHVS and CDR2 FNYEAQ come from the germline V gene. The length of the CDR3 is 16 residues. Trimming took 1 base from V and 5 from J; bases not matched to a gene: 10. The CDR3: CASSLVSGQGPHEQYF. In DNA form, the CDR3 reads TGTGCCAGCAGCTTAGTGTCCGGACAGGGCCCCCACGAGCAGTACTTC. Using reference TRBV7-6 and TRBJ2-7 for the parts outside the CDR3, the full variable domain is GAGVSQSPRYKVTKRGQDVALRCDPISGHVSLYWYRQALGQGPEFLTYFNYEAQQDKSGLPNDRFSAERPEGSISTLTIQRTEQRDSAMYRCASSLVSGQGPHEQYFGPGTRLTVT.

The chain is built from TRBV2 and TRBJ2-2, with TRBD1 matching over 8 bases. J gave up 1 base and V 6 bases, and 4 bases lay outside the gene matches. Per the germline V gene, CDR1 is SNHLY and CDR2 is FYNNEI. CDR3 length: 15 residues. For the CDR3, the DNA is TGTGCCAGCAGCCGGGACAGGCTGAACACCGGGGAGCTGTTTTTT. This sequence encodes CASSRDRLNTGELFF.

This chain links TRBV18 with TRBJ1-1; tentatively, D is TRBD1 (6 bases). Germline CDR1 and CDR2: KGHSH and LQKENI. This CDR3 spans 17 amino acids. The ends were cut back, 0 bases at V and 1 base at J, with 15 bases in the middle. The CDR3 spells CASSPPGPPGANTEAFF. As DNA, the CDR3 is TGTGCCAGCTCACCACCGGGCCCGCCAGGGGCGAACACTGAAGCTTTCTTT.

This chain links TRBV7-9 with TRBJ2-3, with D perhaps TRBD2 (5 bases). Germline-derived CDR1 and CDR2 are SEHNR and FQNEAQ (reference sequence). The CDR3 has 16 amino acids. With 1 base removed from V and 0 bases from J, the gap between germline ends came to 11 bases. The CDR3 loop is CASSLGSRTSTDTQYF. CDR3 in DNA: TGTGCCAGCAGCTTAGGTAGCAGGACTAGCACAGATACGCAGTATTTT.

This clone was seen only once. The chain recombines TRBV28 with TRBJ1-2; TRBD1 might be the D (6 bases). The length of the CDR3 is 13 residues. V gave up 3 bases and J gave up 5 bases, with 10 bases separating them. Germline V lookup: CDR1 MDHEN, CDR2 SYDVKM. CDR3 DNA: TGTGCCAGCAGTTTCCGACAGGTTTATGGCTACACCTTC. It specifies CASSFRQVYGYTF.

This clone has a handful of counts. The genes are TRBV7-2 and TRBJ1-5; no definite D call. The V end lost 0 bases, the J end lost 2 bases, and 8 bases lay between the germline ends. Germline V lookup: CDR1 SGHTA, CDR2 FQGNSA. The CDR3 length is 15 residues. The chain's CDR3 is CASSLARGGNQPQHF. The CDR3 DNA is TGTGCCAGCAGCTTAGCCCGGGGTGGCAATCAGCCCCAGCATTTT.

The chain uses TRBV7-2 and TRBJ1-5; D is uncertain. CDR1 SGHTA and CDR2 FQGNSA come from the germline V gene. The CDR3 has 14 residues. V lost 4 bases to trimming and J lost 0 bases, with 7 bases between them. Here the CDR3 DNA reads TGTGCCAGCAGCTCTCGGTATAGCAATCAGCCCCAGCATTTT. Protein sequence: CASSSRYSNQPQHF.

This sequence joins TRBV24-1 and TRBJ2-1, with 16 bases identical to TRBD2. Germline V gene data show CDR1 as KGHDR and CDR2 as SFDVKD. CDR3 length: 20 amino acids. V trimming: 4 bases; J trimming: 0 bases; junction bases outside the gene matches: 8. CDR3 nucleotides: TGTGCCACCAGTGACGCGGGACTAGCGGGAGGGCCTGGCTCCTACAATGAGCAGTTCTTC. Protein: CATSDAGLAGGPGSYNEQFF.

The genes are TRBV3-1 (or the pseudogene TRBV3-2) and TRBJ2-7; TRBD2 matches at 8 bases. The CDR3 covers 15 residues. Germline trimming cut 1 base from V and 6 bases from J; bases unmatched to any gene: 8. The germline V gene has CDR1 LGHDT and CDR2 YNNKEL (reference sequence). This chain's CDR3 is CASSQALAGRGEQYF. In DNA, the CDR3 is TGTGCCAGCAGCCAAGCGTTAGCGGGACGTGGCGAGCAGTACTTC.

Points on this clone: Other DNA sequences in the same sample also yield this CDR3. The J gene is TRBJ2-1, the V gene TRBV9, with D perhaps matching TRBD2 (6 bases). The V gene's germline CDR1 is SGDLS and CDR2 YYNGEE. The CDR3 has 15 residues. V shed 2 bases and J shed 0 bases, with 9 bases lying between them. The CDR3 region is CASSVKTSSYNEQFF. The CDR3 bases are TGTGCCAGCAGCGTTAAGACTAGCTCCTACAATGAGCAGTTCTTC.

CDR3: CASSPRLDTEAFF. CDR3 sequence (DNA): TGTGCCAGCAGTCCACGGTTGGACACTGAAGCTTTCTTT. The chain combines TRBV6-5 with TRBJ1-1; D is unclear. The germline gives CDR1 MNHEY, CDR2 SVGAGI. The CDR3 is 13 amino acids. The V end lost 5 bases, the J end lost 3 bases, and 10 bases lay between the germline ends.

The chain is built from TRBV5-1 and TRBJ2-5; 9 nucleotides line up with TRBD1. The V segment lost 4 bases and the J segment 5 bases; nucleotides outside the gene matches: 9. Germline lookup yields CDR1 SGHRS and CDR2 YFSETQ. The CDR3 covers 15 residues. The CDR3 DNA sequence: TGCGCCAGCAGCCCGTGGACAGGGGATCGGGAGACCCAGTACTTC. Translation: CASSPWTGDRETQYF.

The CDR3 here is CASSGTGSNEQFF. In DNA form, the CDR3 reads TGTGCCAGCTCAGGGACAGGGTCCAATGAGCAGTTCTTC. The V and J genes are TRBV18 and TRBJ2-1; 9 nucleotides agree with TRBD1. The CDR3 has 13 amino acids. Germline CDR1 reads KGHSH; CDR2 reads LQKENI. V lost 5 bases to trimming and J lost 6 bases; unmatched junction nucleotides: 2.

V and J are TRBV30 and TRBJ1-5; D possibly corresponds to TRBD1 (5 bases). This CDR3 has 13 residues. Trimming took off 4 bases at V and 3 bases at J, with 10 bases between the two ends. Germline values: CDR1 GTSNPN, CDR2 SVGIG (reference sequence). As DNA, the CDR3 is TGTGCCTGGAATCGGGGGGACAATCAGCCCCAGCATTTT. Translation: CAWNRGDNQPQHF.